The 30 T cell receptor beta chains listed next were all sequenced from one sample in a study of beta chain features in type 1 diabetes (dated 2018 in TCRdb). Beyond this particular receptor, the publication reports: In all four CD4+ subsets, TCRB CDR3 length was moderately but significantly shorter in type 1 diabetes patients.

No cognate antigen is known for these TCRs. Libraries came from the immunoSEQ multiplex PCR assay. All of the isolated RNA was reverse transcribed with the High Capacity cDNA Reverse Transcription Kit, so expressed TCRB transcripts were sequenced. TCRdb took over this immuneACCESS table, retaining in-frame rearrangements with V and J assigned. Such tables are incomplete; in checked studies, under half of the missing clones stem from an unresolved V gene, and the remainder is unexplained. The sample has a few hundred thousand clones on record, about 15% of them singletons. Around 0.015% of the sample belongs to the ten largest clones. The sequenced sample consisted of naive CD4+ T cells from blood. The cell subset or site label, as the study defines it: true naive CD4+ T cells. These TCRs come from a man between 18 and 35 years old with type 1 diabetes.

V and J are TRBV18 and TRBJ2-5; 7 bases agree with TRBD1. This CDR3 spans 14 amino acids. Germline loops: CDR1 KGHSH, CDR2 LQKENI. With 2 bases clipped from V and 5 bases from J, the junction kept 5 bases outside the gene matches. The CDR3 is CASSPRGPWETQYF. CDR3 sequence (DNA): TGTGCCAGCTCACCAAGGGGGCCCTGGGAGACCCAGTACTTC.

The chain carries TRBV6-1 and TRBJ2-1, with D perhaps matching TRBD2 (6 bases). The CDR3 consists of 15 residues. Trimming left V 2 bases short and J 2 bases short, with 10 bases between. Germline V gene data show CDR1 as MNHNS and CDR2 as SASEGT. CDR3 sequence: CASSEYQRAYNEQFF. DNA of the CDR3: TGTGCCAGCAGTGAATACCAGCGGGCCTACAATGAGCAGTTCTTC.

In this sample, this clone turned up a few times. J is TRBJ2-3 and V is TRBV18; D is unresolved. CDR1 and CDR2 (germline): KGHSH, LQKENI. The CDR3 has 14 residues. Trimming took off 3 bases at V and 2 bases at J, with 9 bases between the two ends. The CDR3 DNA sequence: TGTGCCAGCTCACCTTCGGCGGTCACAGATACGCAGTATTTT. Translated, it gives CASSPSAVTDTQYF.

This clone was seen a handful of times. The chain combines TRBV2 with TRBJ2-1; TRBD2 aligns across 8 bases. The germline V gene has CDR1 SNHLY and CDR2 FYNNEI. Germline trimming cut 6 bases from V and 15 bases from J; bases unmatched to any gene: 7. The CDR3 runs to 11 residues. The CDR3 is CASRETSVWFF. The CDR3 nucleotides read TGTGCCAGCAGGGAGACTAGCGTTTGGTTCTTC.

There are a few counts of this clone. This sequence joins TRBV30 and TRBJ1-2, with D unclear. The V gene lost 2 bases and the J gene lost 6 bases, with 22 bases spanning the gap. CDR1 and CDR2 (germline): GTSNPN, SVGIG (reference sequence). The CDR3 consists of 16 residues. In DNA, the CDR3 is TGTGCCTGGAGTCTCACACCACCCACACGCAGCGATGGCTACACCTTC. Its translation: CAWSLTPPTRSDGYTF.

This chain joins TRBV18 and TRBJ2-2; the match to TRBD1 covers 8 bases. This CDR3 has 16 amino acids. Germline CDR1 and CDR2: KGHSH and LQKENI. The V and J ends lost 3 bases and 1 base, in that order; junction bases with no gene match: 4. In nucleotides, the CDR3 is TGTGCCAGCTCACCTAGACAGGGGATGAACACCGGGGAGCTGTTTTTT. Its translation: CASSPRQGMNTGELFF. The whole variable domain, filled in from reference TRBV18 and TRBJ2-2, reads NAGVMQNPRHLVRRRGQEARLRCSPMKGHSHVYWYRQLPEEGLKFMVYLQKENIIDESGMPKERFSAEFPKEGPSILRIQQVVRGDSAAYFCASSPRQGMNTGELFFGEGSRLTVL.

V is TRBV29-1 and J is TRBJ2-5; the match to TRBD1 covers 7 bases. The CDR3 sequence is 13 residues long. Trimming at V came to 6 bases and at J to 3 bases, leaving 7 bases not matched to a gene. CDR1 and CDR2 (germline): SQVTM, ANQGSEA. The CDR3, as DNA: TGCAGCGTGAAAGGGACAGCTAAAGAGACCCAGTACTTC. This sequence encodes CSVKGTAKETQYF.

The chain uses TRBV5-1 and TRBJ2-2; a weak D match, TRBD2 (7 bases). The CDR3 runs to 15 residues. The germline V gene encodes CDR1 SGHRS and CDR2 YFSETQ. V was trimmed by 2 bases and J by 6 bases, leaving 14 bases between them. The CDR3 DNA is TGCGCCAGCAGCTTTATCGGGAGGACAGCCGGGGAGCTGTTTTTT. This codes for CASSFIGRTAGELFF.

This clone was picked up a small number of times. DNA for the CDR3: TGTGCCAGCAGCCCCACGGAGAGGGGGCTTAGAGAGACCCAGTACTTC. Amino acid sequence: CASSPTERGLRETQYF. The V gene is TRBV14, the J gene TRBJ2-5, with 7 nucleotides matching TRBD1. The CDR3 length is 16 residues. Germline trimming cut 4 bases from V and 4 bases from J; bases unmatched to any gene: 12. CDR1 is SGHDN, CDR2 FVKESK, per germline. Together with reference TRBV14 and TRBJ2-5, the CDR3 gives the full variable domain: EAGVTQFPSHSVIEKGQTVTLRCDPISGHDNLYWYRRVMGKEIKFLLHFVKESKQDESGMPNNRFLAERTGGTYSTLKVQPAELEDSGVYFCASSPTERGLRETQYFGPGTRLLVL.

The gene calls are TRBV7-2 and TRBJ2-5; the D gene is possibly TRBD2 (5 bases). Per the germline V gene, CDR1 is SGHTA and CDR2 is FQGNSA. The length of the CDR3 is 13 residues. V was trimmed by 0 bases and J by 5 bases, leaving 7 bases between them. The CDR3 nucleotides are TGTGCCAGCAGCTTAGCCGGGGTTGAGACCCAGTACTTC. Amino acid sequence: CASSLAGVETQYF.

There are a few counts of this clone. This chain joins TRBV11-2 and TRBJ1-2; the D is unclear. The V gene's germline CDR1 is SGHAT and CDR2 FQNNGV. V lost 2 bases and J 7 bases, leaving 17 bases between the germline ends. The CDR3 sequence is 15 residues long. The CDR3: CASSLSGGVEGGYTF. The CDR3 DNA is TGTGCCAGCAGCTTAAGCGGCGGGGTCGAGGGTGGCTACACCTTC.

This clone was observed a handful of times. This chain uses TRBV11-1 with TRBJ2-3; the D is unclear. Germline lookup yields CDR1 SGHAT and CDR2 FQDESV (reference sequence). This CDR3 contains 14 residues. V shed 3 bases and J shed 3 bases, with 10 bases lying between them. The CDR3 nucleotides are TGTGCCAGCAGCTTTAATGGTCTAACAGATACGCAGTATTTT. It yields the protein CASSFNGLTDTQYF.

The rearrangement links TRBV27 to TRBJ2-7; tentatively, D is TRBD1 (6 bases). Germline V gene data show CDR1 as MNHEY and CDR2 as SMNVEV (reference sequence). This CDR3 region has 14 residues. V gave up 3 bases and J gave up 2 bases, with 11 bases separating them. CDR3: CASSFSQGPYEQYF. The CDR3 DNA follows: TGTGCCAGCAGTTTTTCGCAGGGGCCCTACGAGCAGTACTTC.

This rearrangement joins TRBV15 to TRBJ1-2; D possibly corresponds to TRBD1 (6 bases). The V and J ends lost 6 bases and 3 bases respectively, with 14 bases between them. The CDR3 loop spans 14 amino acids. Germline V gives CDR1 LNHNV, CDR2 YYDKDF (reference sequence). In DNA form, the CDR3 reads TGTGCCACCAGGTCCCAGGGGTTGGACTATGGCTACACCTTC. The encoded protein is CATRSQGLDYGYTF.

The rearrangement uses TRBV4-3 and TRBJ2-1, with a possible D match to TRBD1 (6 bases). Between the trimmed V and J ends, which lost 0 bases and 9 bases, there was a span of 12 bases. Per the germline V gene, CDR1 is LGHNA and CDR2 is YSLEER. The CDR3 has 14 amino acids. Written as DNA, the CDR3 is TGCGCCAGCAGCCAAGAATGGGCAGGGGCTGAGCAGTTCTTC. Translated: CASSQEWAGAEQFF.

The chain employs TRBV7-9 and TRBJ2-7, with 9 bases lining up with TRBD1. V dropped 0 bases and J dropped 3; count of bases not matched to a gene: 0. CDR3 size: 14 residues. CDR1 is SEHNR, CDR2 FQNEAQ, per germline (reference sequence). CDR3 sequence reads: CASSLAGQGYEQYF. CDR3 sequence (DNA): TGTGCCAGCAGCTTAGCGGGACAGGGCTACGAGCAGTACTTC. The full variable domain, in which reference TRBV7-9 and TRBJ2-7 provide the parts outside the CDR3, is DTGVSQNPRHKITKRGQNVTFRCDPISEHNRLYWYRQTLGQGPEFLTYFQNEAQLEKSRLLSDRFSAERPKGSFSTLEIQRTEQGDSAMYLCASSLAGQGYEQYFGPGTRLTVT.

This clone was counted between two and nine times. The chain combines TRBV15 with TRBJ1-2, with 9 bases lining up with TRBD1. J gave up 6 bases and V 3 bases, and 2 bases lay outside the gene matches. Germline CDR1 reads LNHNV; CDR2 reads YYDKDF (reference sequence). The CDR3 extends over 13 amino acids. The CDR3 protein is CATSSRDRDGYTF. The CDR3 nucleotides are TGTGCCACCAGCAGCCGGGACAGGGATGGCTACACCTTC.

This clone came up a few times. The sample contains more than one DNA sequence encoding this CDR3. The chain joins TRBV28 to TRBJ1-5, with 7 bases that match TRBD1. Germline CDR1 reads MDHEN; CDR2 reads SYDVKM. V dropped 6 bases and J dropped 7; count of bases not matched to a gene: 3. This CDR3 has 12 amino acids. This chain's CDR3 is CASSQGGQPQHF. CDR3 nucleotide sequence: TGTGCCAGCAGCCAGGGGGGACAGCCCCAGCATTTT.

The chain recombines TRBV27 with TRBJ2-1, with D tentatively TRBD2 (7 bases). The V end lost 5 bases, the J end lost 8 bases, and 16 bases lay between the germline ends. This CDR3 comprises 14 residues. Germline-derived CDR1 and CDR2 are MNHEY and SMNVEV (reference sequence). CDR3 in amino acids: CASSPRPGGHEQFF. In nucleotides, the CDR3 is TGTGCCAGCAGTCCCCGCCCGGGGGGCCATGAGCAGTTCTTC.

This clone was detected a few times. CDR3 DNA sequence: TGTGCCAGTAGTAAGGAGGATACGCAGTATTTT. It encodes CASSKEDTQYF. This chain uses TRBV19 with TRBJ2-3; D is unresolved. The CDR3 sequence is 11 residues long. The V end lost 4 bases, the J end lost 6 bases, and 5 bases lay between the germline ends. Germline-derived CDR1 and CDR2 are LNHDA and SQIVND (reference sequence).

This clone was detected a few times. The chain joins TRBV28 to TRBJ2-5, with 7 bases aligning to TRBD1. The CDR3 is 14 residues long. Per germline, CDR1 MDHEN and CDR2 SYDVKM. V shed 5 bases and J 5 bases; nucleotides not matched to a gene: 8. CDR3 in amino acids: CASSLPQGHETQYF. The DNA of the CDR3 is TGTGCCAGCAGTCTTCCACAGGGGCACGAGACCCAGTACTTC.

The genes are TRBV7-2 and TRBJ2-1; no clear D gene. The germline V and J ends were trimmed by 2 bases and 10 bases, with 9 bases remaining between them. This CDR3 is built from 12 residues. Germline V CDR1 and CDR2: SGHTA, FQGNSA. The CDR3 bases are TGTGCCAGCAGCTTACTGAGGCGCGAGCAGTTCTTC. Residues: CASSLLRREQFF.

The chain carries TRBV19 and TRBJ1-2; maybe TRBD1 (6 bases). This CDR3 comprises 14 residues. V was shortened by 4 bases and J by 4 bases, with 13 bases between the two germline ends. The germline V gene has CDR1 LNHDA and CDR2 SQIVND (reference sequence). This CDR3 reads CASSRGRGVYGYTF. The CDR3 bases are TGTGCCAGTAGTAGAGGCAGGGGAGTCTATGGCTACACCTTC.

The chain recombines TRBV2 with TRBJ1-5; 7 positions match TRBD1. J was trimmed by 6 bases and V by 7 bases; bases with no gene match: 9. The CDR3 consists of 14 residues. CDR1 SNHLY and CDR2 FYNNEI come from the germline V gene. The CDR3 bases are TGTGCCAGCACCTGGACAGGCGGGACTCAGCCCCAGCATTTT. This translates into CASTWTGGTQPQHF.

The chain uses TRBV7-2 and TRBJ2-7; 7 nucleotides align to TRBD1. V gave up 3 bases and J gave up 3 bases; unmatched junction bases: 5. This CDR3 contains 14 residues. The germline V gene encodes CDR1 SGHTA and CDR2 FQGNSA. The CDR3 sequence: CASSFDRVGYEQYF. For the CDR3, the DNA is TGTGCCAGCAGCTTCGACAGGGTCGGCTACGAGCAGTACTTC.

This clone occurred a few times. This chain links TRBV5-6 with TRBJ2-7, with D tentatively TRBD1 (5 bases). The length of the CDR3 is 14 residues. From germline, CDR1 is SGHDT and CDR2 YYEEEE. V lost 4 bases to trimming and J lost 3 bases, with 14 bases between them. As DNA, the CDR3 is TGTGCCAGCAGCCGGAGACAGCCACTCTACGAGCAGTACTTC. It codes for CASSRRQPLYEQYF.

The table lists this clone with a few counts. CDR3 DNA: TGTGCCACCAGCCGAACCGGGACAGCTCCGTACTTC. It translates to CATSRTGTAPYF. This rearrangement joins TRBV15 to TRBJ2-7, with 7 bases that match TRBD1. Germline CDR1 is LNHNV and CDR2 is YYDKDF (reference sequence). There are 12 residues in the CDR3. With V trimmed by 5 bases and J by 12 bases, 10 bases remained unmatched.

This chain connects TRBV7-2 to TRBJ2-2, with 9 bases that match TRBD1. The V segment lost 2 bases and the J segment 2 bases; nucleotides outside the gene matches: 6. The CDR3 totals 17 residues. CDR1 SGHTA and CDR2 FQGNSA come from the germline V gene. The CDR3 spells CASSLRPGQGNTGELFF. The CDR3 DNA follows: TGTGCCAGCAGCTTAAGACCGGGACAGGGAAACACCGGGGAGCTGTTTTTT.

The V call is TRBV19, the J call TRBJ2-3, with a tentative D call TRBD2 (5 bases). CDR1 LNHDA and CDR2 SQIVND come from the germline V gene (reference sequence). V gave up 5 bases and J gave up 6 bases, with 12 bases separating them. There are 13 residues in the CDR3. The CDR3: CASSLEGWDTQYF. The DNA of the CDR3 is TGTGCCAGTAGTCTCGAGGGCTGGGATACGCAGTATTTT.

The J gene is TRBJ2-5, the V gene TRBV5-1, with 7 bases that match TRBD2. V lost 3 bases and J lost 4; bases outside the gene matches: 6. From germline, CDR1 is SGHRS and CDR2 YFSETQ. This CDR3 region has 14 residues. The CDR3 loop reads CASSYLSGGETQYF. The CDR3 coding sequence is TGCGCCAGCAGCTACCTCTCGGGGGGAGAGACCCAGTACTTC.